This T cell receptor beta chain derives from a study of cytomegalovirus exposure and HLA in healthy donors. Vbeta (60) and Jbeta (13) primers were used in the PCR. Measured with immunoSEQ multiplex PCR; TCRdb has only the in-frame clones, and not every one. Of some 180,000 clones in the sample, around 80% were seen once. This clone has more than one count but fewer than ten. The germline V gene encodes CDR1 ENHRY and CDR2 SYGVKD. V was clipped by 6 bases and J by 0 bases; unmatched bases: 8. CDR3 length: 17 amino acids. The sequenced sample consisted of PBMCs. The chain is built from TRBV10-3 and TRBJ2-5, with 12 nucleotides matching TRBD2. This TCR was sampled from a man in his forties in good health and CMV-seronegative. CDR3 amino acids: CAIRGSLAGGYQETQYF. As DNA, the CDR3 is TGTGCCATCAGGGGTTCGCTAGCGGGAGGGTACCAAGAGACCCAGTACTTC.